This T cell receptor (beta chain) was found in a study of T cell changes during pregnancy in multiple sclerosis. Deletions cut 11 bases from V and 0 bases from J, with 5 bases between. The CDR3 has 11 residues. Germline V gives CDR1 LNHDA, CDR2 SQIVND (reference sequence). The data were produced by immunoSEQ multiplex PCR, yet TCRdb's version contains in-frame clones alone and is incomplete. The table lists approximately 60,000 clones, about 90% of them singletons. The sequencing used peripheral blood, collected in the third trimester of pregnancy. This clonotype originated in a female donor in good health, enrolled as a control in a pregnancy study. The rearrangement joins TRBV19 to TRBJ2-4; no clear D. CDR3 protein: CASRAKNIQYF. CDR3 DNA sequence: TGTGCCTCTAGAGCCAAAAACATTCAGTACTTC.